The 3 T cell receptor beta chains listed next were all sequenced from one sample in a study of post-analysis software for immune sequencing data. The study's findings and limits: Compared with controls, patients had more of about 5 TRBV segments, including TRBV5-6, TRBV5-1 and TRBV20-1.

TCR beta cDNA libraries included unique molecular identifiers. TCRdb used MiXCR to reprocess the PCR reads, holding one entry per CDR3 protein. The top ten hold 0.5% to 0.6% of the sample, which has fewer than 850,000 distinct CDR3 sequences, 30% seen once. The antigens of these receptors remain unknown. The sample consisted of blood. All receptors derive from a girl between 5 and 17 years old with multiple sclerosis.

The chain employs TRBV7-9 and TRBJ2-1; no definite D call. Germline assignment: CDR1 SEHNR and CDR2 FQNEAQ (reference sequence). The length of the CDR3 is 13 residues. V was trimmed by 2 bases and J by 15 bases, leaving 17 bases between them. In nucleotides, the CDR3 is TGTGCCAGCAGCTTATCGCCCCGGACCCCGCCGTTCTTC. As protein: CASSLSPRTPPFF.

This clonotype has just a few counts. The CDR3 coding sequence is TGTGCCAGCAGCATATACCAGACGGGGGTGAGTCACAATGAGCAGTTCTTC. Translated: CASSIYQTGVSHNEQFF. V is TRBV6-1 and J is TRBJ2-1, with D tentatively TRBD2 (6 bases). CDR1 is MNHNS and CDR2 is SASEGT in the germline V gene. With 6 bases removed from V and 5 bases from J, the gap between germline ends came to 23 bases. The CDR3 length is 17 residues.

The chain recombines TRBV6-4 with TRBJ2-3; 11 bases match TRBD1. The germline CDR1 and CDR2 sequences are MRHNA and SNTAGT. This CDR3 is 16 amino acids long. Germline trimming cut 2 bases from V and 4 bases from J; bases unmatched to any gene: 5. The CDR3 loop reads CASSDRTGGIADTQYF. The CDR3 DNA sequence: TGTGCCAGCAGTGACCGGACAGGGGGCATCGCAGATACGCAGTATTTT.